This is a list of T cell receptor beta chains from one sample in a study of shared clonotypes between healthy human individuals. Produced via immunoSEQ multiplex PCR; TCRdb's table is partial and in-frame only. This sample has fewer than 700,000 clones, with roughly 95% found just once. Specimen: naive CD8+ T cells sorted from blood. The receptors shown here come from a woman in her twenties or thirties in good health. Each CDR3 is given with its conserved first and last residue. Rows give clone size only sometimes, using once, few, many, or a class for an expanded clone.

J gene | clone size | V gene | CDR3 protein
TRBJ2-7 | once | TRBV19 | CASSPREGPYEQYF
TRBJ2-7 | - | TRBV5-1 | CASSPGPLYEQYF
TRBJ2-7 | - | TRBV14 | CASSPPTSGRPHEQYF
TRBJ1-2 | - | TRBV12-2 | CASRLVPGGEYYGYTF
TRBJ2-5 | - | TRBV11-2 | CASSWTPESSKETQYF
TRBJ1-6 | - | TRBV5-6 | CASSFGGRNSPLHF
TRBJ2-7 | - | TRBV7-6 | CASSPRDIPYEQYF
TRBJ2-7 | few | TRBV19 | CASSITGAYEQYF
TRBJ2-1 | - | TRBV18 | CASSLSVNEQFF
TRBJ2-7 | - | TRBV19 | CASSIDPPSGRWTSEQYF
TRBJ2-5 | - | TRBV14 | CASSPKGGNQETQYF
TRBJ1-1 | - | TRBV6-5 | CASTREDGLNTEAFF
TRBJ2-5 | - | TRBV7-8 | CASSLGDGGDETQYF
TRBJ1-4 | - | TRBV5-4 | CASSEQGSREKLFF
TRBJ2-2 | - | TRBV27 | CASSPRAAGELFF
TRBJ2-7 | - | TRBV4-1 | CASSQVVEAGLYEQYF
TRBJ2-3 | - | TRBV11-2 | CASSLEVFSGSTDTQYF
TRBJ2-7 | - | TRBV10-3 | CAISVSLFGQGTSYEQYF
TRBJ2-2 | - | TRBV7-6 | CASSLRTSITGELFF
TRBJ2-3 | - | TRBV27 | CASSVLAGGSHTQYF
TRBJ2-1 | - | TRBV5-6 | CASSFFLANEQFF
TRBJ2-5 | - | TRBV7-9 | CASSPSGDTRPTQYF
TRBJ2-3 | - | TRBV29-1 | CSVDPTHSTDTQYF